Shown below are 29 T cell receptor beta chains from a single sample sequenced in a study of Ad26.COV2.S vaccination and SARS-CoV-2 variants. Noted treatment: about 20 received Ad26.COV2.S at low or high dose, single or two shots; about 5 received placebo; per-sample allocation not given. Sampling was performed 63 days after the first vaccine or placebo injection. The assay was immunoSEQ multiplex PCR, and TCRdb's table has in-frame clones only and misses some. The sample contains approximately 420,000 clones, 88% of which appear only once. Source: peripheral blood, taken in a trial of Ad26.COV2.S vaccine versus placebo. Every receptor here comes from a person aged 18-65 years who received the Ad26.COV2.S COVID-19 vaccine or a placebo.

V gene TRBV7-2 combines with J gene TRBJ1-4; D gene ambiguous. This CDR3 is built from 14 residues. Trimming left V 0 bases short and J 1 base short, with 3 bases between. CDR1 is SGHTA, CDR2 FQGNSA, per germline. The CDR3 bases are TGTGCCAGCAGCTTAGCAAGAACTAATGAAAAACTGTTTTTT. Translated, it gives CASSLARTNEKLFF.

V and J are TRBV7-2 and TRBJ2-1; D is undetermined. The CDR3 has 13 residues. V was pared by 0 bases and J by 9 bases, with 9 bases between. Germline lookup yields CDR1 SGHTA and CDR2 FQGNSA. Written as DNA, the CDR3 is TGTGCCAGCAGCTTAGCGTCTAGTAGTGAGCAGTTCTTC. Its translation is CASSLASSSEQFF.

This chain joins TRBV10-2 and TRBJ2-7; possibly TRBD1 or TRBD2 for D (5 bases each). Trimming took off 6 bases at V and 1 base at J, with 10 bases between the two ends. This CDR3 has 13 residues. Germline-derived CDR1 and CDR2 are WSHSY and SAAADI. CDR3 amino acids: CASRGDGSYEQYF. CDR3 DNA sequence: TGCGCCAGCAGAGGGGACGGATCCTACGAGCAGTACTTC.

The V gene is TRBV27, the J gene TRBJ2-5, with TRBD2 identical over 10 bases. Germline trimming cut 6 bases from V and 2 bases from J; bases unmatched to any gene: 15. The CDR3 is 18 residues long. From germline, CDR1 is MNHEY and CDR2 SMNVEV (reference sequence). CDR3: CASSRAPTSGPLQETQYF. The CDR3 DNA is TGTGCCAGCAGCCGGGCCCCGACTAGCGGGCCACTTCAAGAGACCCAGTACTTC.

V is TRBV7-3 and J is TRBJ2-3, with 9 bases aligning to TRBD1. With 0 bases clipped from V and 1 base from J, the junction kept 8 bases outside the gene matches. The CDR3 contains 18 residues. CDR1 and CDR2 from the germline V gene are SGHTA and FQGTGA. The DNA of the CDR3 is TGTGCCAGCAGCTTAACCCCCAACAGGGGGCACGGCACAGATACGCAGTATTTT. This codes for CASSLTPNRGHGTDTQYF.

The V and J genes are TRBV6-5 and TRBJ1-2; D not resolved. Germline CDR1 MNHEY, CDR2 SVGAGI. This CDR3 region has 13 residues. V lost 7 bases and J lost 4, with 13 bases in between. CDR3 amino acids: CASINPKGYGYTF. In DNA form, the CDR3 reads TGTGCCAGCATAAACCCCAAGGGCTATGGCTACACCTTC.

The CDR3 DNA follows: TGTGCCAGCAGCTTAGATCGTACTGGGACAGGGGTTGCTGAAGCTTTCTTT. Encoded protein: CASSLDRTGTGVAEAFF. The J gene is TRBJ1-1, the V gene TRBV7-6; 10 bases are shared with TRBD1. The junction had 11 bases not matched to a gene; V was cut back by 1 base and J by 6 bases. CDR1 and CDR2 from the germline V gene are SGHVS and FNYEAQ. This CDR3 is 17 amino acids long.

CDR3 in DNA: TGCAGCGTCCCCGCGACGACGGATGGCTACACCTTC. Amino acids: CSVPATTDGYTF. The V gene is TRBV29-1, the J gene TRBJ1-2; D remains unclear. V lost 6 bases and J lost 6, with 14 bases in between. The CDR3 sequence is 12 residues long. Germline assignment: CDR1 SQVTM and CDR2 ANQGSEA. Filled out from reference TRBV29-1 and TRBJ1-2, the complete variable domain reads SAVISQKPSRDICQRGTSLTIQCQVDSQVTMMFWYRQQPGQSLTLIATANQGSEATYESGFVIDKFPISRPNLTFSTLTVSNMSPEDSSIYLCSVPATTDGYTFGSGTRLTVV.

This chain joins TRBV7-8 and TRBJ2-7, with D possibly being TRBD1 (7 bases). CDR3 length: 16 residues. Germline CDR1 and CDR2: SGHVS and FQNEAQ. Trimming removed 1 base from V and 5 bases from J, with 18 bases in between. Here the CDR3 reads CASSLGTNRGGHEQYF. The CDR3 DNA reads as TGTGCCAGCAGCTTAGGTACCAACAGGGGAGGACACGAGCAGTACTTC.

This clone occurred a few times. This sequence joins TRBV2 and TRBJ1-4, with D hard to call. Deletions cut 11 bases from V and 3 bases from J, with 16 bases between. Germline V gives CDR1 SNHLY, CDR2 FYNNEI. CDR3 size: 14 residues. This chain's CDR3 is CAGERGRANEKLFF. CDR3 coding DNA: TGTGCCGGGGAACGTGGGCGGGCTAATGAAAAACTGTTTTTT.

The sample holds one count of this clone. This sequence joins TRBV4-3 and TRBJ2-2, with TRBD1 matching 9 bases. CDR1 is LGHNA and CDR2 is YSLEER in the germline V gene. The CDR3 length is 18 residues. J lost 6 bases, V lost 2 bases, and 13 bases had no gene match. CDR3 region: CASSQSTSVTGGSGELFF. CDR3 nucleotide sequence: TGCGCCAGCAGCCAATCCACCTCTGTCACAGGGGGCTCCGGGGAGCTGTTTTTT.

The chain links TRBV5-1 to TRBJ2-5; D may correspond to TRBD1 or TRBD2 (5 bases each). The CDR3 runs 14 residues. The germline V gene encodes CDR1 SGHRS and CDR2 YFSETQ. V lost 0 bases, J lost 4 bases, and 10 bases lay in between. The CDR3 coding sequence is TGCGCCAGCAGCTTGGCCGTGGGGGTAGAGACCCAGTACTTC. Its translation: CASSLAVGVETQYF.

The CDR3 is CASSLGYWRSSYNEQFF. As DNA, the CDR3 is TGCGCCAGCAGCTTGGGCTATTGGCGTAGCTCCTACAATGAGCAGTTCTTC. The chain combines TRBV5-1 with TRBJ2-1; D gene unclear. Germline loops: CDR1 SGHRS, CDR2 YFSETQ. Between the trimmed V and J ends, which lost 0 bases and 0 bases, there was a span of 13 bases. The CDR3 covers 17 residues. Full variable domain (rest looked up from reference TRBV5-1 and TRBJ2-1): KAGVTQTPRYLIKTRGQQVTLSCSPISGHRSVSWYQQTPGQGLQFLFEYFSETQRNKGNFPGRFSGRQFSNSRSEMNVSTLELGDSALYLCASSLGYWRSSYNEQFFGPGTRLTVL.

The CDR3 DNA is TGTGCCAGCTGGTGGCAGCCGAACACTGAAGCTTTCTTT. Translated, it gives CASWWQPNTEAFF. The V call is TRBV5-4, the J call TRBJ1-1; D is ambiguous. Germline values: CDR1 SGHNT, CDR2 YYREEE (reference sequence). V was clipped by 7 bases and J by 1 base, with 11 bases between them. This CDR3 is built from 13 residues. Variable domain in full (rest from reference TRBV5-4 and TRBJ1-1): ETGVTQSPTHLIKTRGQQVTLRCSSQSGHNTVSWYQQALGQGPQFIFQYYREEENGRGNFPPRFSGLQFPNYSSELNVNALELDDSALYLCASWWQPNTEAFFGQGTRLTVV.

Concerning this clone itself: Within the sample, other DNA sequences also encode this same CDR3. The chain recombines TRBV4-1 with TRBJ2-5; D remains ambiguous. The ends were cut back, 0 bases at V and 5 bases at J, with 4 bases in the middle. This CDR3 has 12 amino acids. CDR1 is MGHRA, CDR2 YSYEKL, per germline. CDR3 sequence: CASSQDRETQYF. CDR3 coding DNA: TGCGCCAGCAGCCAAGATCGGGAGACCCAGTACTTC.

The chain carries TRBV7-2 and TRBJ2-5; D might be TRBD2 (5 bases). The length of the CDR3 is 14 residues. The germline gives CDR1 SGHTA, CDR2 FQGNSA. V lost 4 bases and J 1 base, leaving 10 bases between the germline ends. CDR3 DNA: TGTGCCAGCAGCTCACTAGTAAGCCAAGAGACCCAGTACTTC. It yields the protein CASSSLVSQETQYF.

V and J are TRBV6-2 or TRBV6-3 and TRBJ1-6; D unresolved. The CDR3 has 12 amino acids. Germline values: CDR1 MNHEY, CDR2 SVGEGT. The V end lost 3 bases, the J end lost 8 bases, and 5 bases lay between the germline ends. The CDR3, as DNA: TGTGCCAGCAGTTATTCCCATTCACCCCTCCACTTT. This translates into CASSYSHSPLHF.

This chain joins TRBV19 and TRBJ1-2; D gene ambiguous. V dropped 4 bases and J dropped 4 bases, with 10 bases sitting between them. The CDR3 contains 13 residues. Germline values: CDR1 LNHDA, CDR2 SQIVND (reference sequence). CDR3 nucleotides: TGTGCCAGTAGTAACCTTCTCGGCTATGGCTACACCTTC. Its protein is CASSNLLGYGYTF.

This CDR3 reads CASSKARGVMGYGYTF. CDR3 nucleotides: TGTGCCAGCAGCAAAGCCCGGGGAGTGATGGGGTATGGCTACACCTTC. The V call is TRBV21-1, the J call TRBJ1-2. TRBV21-1 is termed a pseudogene. The CDR3 has 16 residues.

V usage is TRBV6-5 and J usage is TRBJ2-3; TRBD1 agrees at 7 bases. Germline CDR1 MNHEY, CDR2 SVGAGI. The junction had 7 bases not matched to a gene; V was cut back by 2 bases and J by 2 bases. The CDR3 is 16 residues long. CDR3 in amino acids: CASSYNYRGNTDTQYF. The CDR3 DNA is TGTGCCAGCAGTTACAACTACAGGGGAAACACAGATACGCAGTATTTT.

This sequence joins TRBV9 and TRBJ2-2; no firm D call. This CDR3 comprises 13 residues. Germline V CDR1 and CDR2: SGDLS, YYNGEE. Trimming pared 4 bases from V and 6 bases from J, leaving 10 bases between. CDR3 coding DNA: TGTGCCAGCAGCCCCCTAACGGCCGGGGAGCTGTTTTTT. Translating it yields CASSPLTAGELFF.

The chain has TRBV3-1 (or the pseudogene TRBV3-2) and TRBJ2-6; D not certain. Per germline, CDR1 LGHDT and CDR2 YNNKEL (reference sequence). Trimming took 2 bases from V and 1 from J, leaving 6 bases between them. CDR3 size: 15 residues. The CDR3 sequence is CASSQRKSGANVLTF. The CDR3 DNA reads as TGTGCCAGCAGCCAACGGAAGTCTGGGGCCAACGTCCTGACTTTC.

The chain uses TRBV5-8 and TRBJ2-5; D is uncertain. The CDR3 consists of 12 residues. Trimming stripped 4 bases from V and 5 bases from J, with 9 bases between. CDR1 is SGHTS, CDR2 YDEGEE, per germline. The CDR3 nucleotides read TGTGCCAGCAGCCCCGTCGTGGAGACCCAGTACTTC. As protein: CASSPVVETQYF.

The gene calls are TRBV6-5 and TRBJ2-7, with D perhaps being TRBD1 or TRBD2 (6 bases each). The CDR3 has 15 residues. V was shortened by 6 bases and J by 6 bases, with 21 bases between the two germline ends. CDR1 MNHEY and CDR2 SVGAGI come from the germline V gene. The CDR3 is CASRQGGLRDSEQYF. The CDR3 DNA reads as TGTGCCAGCAGACAAGGGGGGCTCAGGGATTCCGAGCAGTACTTC.

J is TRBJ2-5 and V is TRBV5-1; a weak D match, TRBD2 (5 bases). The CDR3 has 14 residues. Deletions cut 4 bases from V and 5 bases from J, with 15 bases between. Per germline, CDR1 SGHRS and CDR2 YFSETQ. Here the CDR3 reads CASSPRTLGETQYF. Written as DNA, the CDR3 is TGCGCCAGCAGCCCGCGGACTCTGGGGGAGACCCAGTACTTC.

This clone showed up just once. CDR3 loop: CASSSVGQINQPQHF. In DNA, the CDR3 is TGTGCCAGCAGCTCTGTGGGACAGATCAATCAGCCCCAGCATTTT. The chain uses TRBV5-8 and TRBJ1-5, with 7 bases identical to TRBD1. The V segment lost 3 bases and the J segment 3 bases; nucleotides outside the gene matches: 6. CDR3 length: 15 amino acids. The germline CDR1 and CDR2 sequences are SGHTS and YDEGEE.

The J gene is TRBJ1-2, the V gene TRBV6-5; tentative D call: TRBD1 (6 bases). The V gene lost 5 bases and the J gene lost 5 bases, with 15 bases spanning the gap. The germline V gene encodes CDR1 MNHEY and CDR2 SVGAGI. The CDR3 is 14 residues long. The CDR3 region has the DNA TGTGCCAGCAGTAGGGACACGGAAGGGTATGGCTACACCTTC. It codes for CASSRDTEGYGYTF.

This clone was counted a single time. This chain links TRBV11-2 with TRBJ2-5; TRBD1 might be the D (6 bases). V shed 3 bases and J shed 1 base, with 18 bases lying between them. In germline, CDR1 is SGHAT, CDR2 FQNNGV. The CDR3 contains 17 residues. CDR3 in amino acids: CASSLKGLRGSQETQYF. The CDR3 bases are TGTGCCAGCAGCTTGAAGGGTCTCAGGGGATCCCAAGAGACCCAGTACTTC.

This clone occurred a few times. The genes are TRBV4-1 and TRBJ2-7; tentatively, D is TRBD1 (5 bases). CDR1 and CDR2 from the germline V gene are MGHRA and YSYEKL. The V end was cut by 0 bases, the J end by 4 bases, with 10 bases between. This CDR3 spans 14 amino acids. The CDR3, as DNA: TGCGCCAGCAGCCAAGATGTGACAGTATACGAGCAGTACTTC. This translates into CASSQDVTVYEQYF.